The 13 T cell receptor beta chains listed next were all sequenced from one sample in a study of blood T cell repertoires in COVID-19. Produced via immunoSEQ multiplex PCR; TCRdb's table is partial and in-frame only. The top ten clones hold over 2% of a sample with 270,000 or so clones, just over 90% of them seen once. Input material: PBMCs or T cells enriched from blood (not recorded which). The receptors shown here come from a woman between 40 and 55 years old with acute COVID-19.

In its sample, this clone was seen once. The gene calls are TRBV19 and TRBJ1-5; no definite D call. Germline values: CDR1 LNHDA, CDR2 SQIVND (reference sequence). V lost 0 bases, J lost 4 bases, and 10 bases lay in between. There are 15 residues in the CDR3. The CDR3 sequence is CASSIETARNQPQHF. The CDR3 coding sequence is TGTGCCAGTAGTATAGAAACAGCCCGTAATCAGCCCCAGCATTTT.

A single count supports this clone. J is TRBJ2-7 and V is TRBV5-4, with 10 bases aligning to TRBD1. The CDR3 length is 15 residues. The trim removed 4 bases at V and 3 bases at J, leaving 7 bases unmatched. Germline values: CDR1 SGHNT, CDR2 YYREEE (reference sequence). CDR3 in DNA: TGTGCCAGCAGCCCCTCCGGGACAGGGGTCTACGAGCAGTACTTC. The encoded protein is CASSPSGTGVYEQYF.

CDR3: CAISEAGGSTEAFF. The CDR3 DNA reads TGTGCCATCAGTGAGGCAGGGGGCAGCACTGAAGCTTTCTTT. The chain carries TRBV10-3 and TRBJ1-1; 8 nucleotides agree with TRBD1. The CDR3 is 14 amino acids. Trimming took 2 bases from V and 4 from J; bases not matched to a gene: 3. CDR1 ENHRY and CDR2 SYGVKD come from the germline V gene.

This clone was recorded once. This sequence joins TRBV5-8 and TRBJ1-5; no clear D. V was shortened by 0 bases and J by 0 bases, with 7 bases between the two germline ends. The CDR3 runs 15 residues. Germline V gene lookup returns CDR1 SGHTS and CDR2 YDEGEE. For the CDR3, the DNA is TGTGCCAGCAGCTTGGCCGTTTTTAGCAATCAGCCCCAGCATTTT. It yields the protein CASSLAVFSNQPQHF. The full variable domain, rest sourced from reference TRBV5-8 and TRBJ1-5, is EAGVTQSPTHLIKTRGQQATLRCSPISGHTSVYWYQQALGLGLQFLLWYDEGEERNRGNFPPRFSGRQFPNYSSELNVNALELEDSALYLCASSLAVFSNQPQHFGDGTRLSIL.

V is TRBV6-5 and J is TRBJ2-5; the match to TRBD1 covers 7 bases. The trim removed 5 bases at V and 9 bases at J, leaving 9 bases unmatched. Germline V gene lookup returns CDR1 MNHEY and CDR2 SVGAGI. The CDR3 loop spans 13 amino acids. Written as DNA, the CDR3 is TGTGCCAGCAGTCAAAACAGGGGTATGTCCCAGTACTTC. Translated: CASSQNRGMSQYF.

The CDR3 spells CASGRVDINSGNTIYF. CDR3 sequence (DNA): TGTGCCAGCGGGCGGGTAGACATCAACTCTGGAAACACCATATATTTT. This chain joins TRBV11-2 and TRBJ1-3; D remains unclear. Between the trimmed V and J ends, which lost 8 bases and 0 bases, there was a span of 17 bases. Germline V gene data show CDR1 as SGHAT and CDR2 as FQNNGV. This CDR3 spans 16 amino acids.

This rearrangement joins TRBV5-4 to TRBJ1-2; TRBD1 is a possible D gene (5 bases). The germline V gene encodes CDR1 SGHNT and CDR2 YYREEE (reference sequence). V lost 0 bases to trimming and J lost 7 bases, with 7 bases between them. The CDR3 has 12 amino acids. Written as DNA, the CDR3 is TGTGCCAGCAGCTTGGTAAGGGGTGGCTACACCTTC. Translation: CASSLVRGGYTF.

The chain combines TRBV18 with TRBJ2-1, with 11 bases aligning to TRBD2. Germline values: CDR1 KGHSH, CDR2 LQKENI. With V trimmed by 3 bases and J by 6 bases, 4 bases remained unmatched. The length of the CDR3 is 15 residues. CDR3: CASSPGLAESNEQFF. The CDR3 DNA follows: TGTGCCAGCTCACCGGGACTAGCGGAGAGCAATGAGCAGTTCTTC.

The DNA of the CDR3 is TGTGCAAGTCGCAGGGGGGGCAGCTACGAGCAGTACTTC. Protein: CASRRGGSYEQYF. The chain recombines TRBV12-2 with TRBJ2-7; TRBD2 is the table's D call and was not checked against the DNA. TRBV12-2 is noted as a pseudogene. This CDR3 contains 13 residues.

A word on this clone: Without the conserved terminal phenylalanine or tryptophan, this CDR3 likely stems from a read error. It is unclear where the CDR3 begins or ends on the DNA, so no DNA is shown, and the CDR3 is as TCRdb lists it. This chain joins TRBV28 and TRBJ1-2; no check of the table's D call, TRBD1, against the DNA was made. Germline V gives CDR1 MDHEN, CDR2 SYDVKM. Ends included, the CDR3 has 12 residues. The CDR3 protein is CASSLTTGGINL.

In DNA, the CDR3 is TGCGCCAGCAGCCCAACGACAGGGGGGGGTTACGAGCAGTACTTC. The encoded protein is CASSPTTGGGYEQYF. J is TRBJ2-7 and V is TRBV4-1; TRBD1 agrees at 9 bases. CDR1 MGHRA and CDR2 YSYEKL come from the germline V gene. This CDR3 has 15 amino acids. V shed 4 bases, J shed 4 bases, and the junction held 8 bases outside the gene matches.

This chain connects TRBV28 to TRBJ1-1; D not resolved. Per germline, CDR1 MDHEN and CDR2 SYDVKM. This CDR3 has 12 residues. Deletions cut 1 base from V and 11 bases from J, with 11 bases between. The CDR3, as DNA: TGTGCCAGCAGTTTATCCAGGAGGTTTGCTTTCTTT. It encodes CASSLSRRFAFF.

The J gene is TRBJ1-5, the V gene TRBV6-9; the D is unclear. CDR3 length: 15 residues. The germline V and J ends were trimmed by 9 bases and 3 bases, with 18 bases remaining between them. Germline-derived CDR1 and CDR2 are MNHGY and SVAAGI. The CDR3 coding sequence is TGTGCCAGTTGGGCGTGTCCTGGCAACAATCAGCCCCAGCATTTT. Amino acids: CASWACPGNNQPQHF.